One T cell receptor (beta chain) is described in this entry. In this sample, this clonotype turned up a few times. Its antigen remains undetermined. Base qualities are not recorded, but no much larger clone differs from it by a single base. The library was produced with RT-PCR. The listed sequencing device is Illumina HiSeq 2500. The raw public reads went through TCRdb reprocessing: fastp at Q25, MiXCR clone calling, in-frame beta chains kept. Records with the same CDR3 protein are collapsed into one entry carrying the most frequent genes and DNA. The sample includes approximately 33,000 distinct CDR3 sequences, with less than 70% observed a single time. Of the sample, about 4.5% is held by the ten largest clones. The data are from a study of yellow fever vaccine responses in identical twins (dated 2018 in TCRdb). The study in broad terms: In the study, vaccine-responding T cell clones were precisely tracked in identical twins.

The CDR3 has 14 amino acids, counting the end cysteine and phenylalanine. Only the CDR3 region is kept as DNA, spanning 42 bases read in frame from base 1. The germline V gene sets CDR1 to SGHVS and CDR2 to FQNEAQ. Between the V and J ends, shortened by 5 bases and 3 bases respectively, the junction contains 11 bases. Broader findings and caveats from the paper: According to the authors, in identical twins the way T cells responded to vaccination appeared partly convergent and partly personalized.

Material: T cells from blood (PBMCs), unsorted or a sorted subset (not recorded which), obtained before or after yellow fever vaccination (not recorded which). This receptor chain uses TRBV7-8 and TRBJ2-4, with a weak D call of TRBD2 (5 bases match). The origin of this receptor is a woman aged 18-35 years who received the yellow fever vaccine. Donor details come from another sample of the same person, matched by shared clones. The CDR3 region has the sequence CASSPGAGKNIQYF. The nucleotide sequence is TGTGCCAGCAGCCCGGGCGCGGGCAAAAACATTCAGTACTTC.